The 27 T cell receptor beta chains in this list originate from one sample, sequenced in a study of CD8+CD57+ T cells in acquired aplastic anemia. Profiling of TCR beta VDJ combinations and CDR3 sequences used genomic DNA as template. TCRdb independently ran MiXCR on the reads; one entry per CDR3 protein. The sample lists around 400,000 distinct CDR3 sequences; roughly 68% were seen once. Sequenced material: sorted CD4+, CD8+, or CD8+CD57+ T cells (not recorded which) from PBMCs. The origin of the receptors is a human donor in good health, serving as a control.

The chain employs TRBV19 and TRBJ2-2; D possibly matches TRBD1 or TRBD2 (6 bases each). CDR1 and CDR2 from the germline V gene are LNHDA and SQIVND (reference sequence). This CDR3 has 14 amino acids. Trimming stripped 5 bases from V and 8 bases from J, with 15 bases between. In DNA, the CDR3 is TGTGCCAGTAGTCCCACTAGGGGGGTAGGGGAGCTGTTTTTT. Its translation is CASSPTRGVGELFF.

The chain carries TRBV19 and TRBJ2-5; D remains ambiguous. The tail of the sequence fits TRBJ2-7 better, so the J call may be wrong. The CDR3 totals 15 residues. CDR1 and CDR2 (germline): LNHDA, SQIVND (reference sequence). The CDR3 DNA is TGTGCCAGCAGTTCCCCCGCACAACTGAACTACGAGCAGTACTTC. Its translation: CASSSPAQLNYEQYF.

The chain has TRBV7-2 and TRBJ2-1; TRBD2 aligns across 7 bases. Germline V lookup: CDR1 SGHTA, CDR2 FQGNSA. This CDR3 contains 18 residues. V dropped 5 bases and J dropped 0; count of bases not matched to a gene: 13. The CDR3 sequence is CASSPTGGGSSSYNEQFF. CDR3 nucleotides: TGTGCCAGCAGCCCAACTGGCGGGGGTTCCAGCTCCTACAATGAGCAGTTCTTC. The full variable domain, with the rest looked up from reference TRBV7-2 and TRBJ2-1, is GAGVSQSPSNKVTEKGKDVELRCDPISGHTALYWYRQSLGQGLEFLIYFQGNSAPDKSGLPSDRFSAERTGGSVSTLTIQRTQQEDSAVYLCASSPTGGGSSSYNEQFFGPGTRLTVL.

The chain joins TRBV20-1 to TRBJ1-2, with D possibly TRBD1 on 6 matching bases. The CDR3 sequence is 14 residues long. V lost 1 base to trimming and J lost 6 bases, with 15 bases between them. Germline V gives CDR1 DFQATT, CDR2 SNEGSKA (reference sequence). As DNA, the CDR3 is TGCAGTGCTAGAGCTAATGCGGGGGGCGATGGCTACACCTTC. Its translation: CSARANAGGDGYTF.

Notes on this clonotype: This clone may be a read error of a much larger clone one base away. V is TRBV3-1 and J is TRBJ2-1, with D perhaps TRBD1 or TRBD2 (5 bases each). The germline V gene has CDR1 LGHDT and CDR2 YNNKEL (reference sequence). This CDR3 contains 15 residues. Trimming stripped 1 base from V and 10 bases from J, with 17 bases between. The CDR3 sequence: CASSQGAQGVYEQFF. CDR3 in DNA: TGTGCCAGCAGCCAAGGGGCGCAGGGAGTCTACGAGCAGTTCTTC.

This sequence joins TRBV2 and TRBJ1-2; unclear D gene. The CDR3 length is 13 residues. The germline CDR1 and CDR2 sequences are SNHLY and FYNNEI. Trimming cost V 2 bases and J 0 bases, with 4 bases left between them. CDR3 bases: TGTGCCAGCAGTGAACTGACTAACTATGGCTACACCTTC. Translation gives CASSELTNYGYTF.

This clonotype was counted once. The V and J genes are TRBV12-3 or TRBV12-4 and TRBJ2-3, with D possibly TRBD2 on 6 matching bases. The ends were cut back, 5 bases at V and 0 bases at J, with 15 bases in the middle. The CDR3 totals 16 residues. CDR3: CASSPGGSGSTDTQYF. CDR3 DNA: TGTGCCAGCAGTCCCGGGGGTAGCGGTAGCACAGATACGCAGTATTTT.

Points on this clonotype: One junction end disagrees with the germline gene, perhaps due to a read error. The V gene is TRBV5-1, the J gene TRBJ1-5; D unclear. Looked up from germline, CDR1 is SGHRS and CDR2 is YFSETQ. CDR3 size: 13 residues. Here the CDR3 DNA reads TGTGCCAGCAGCTTGGGCCCTGATCAGCCCCAGCATTTT. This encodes CASSLGPDQPQHF.

DNA of the CDR3: TGTGCCAGCAGTCCGACAGGGGGTTACCCTTATGGCTACACCTTC. Amino acid sequence: CASSPTGGYPYGYTF. The V gene is TRBV12-3 or TRBV12-4, the J gene TRBJ1-2, with 9 bases lining up with TRBD1. The CDR3 sequence is 15 residues long. The V gene end was trimmed by 5 bases and the J gene end by 5 bases; junction bases not matched to a gene: 9.

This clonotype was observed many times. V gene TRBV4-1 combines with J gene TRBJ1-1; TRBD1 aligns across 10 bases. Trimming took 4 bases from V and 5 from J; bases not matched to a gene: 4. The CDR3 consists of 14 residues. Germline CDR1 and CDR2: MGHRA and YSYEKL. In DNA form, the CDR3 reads TGCGCCAGCAGCCGAGACAGGGGGCTTACTGAAGCTTTCTTT. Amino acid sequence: CASSRDRGLTEAFF.

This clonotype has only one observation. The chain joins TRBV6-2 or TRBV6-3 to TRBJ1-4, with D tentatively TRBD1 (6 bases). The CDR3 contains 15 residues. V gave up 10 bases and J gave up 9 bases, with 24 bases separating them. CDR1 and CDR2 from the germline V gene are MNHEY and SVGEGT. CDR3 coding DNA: TGTGCCATCCGCGAATCGGGAGGGGGGAGGCAAAAACTGTTTTTT. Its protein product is CAIRESGGGRQKLFF.

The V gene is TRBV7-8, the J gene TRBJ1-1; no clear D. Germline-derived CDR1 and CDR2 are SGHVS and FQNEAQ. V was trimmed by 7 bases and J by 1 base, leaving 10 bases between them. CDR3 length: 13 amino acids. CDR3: CASMFGRNTEAFF. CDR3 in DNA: TGTGCCAGCATGTTCGGCAGGAACACTGAAGCTTTCTTT.

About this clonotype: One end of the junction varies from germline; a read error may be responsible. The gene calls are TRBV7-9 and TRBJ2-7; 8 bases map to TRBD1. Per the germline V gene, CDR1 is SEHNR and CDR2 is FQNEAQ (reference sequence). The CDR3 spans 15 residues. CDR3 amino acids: CASSGAGGYSPLHFF. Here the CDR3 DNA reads TGTGCCAGCTCGGGGGCAGGGGGCTATTCACCCCTCCACTTCTTC.

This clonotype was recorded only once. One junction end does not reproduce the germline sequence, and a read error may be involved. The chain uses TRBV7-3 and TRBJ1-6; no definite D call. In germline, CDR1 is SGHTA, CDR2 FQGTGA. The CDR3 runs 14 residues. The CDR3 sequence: CASSLEGTCSPLHF. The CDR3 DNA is TGTGCCAGCAGCTTGGAGGGAACCTGCTCACCGCTCCACTTT.

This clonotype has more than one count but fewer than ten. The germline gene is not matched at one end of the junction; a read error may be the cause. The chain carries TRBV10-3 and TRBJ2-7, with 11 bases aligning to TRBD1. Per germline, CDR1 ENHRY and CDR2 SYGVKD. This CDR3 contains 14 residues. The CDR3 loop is CAISPGQGVGEQYF. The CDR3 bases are TGTGCCATCAGTCCGGGACAGGGGGTAGGGGAGCAGTATTTC.

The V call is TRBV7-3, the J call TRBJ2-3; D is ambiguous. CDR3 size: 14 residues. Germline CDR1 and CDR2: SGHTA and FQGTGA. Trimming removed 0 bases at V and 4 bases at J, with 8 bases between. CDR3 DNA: TGTGCCAGCAGCTTAACTAGGGCAGCAGATACGCAGTATTTT. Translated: CASSLTRAADTQYF.

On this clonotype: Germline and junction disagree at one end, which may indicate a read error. The CDR3 is CASSPNKLNTQDFF. DNA for the CDR3: TGTGCCAGCAGCCCCAATAAACTTAACACGCAGGATTTTTTT. V is TRBV7-6 and J is TRBJ1-1; D unclear. Germline V gene lookup returns CDR1 SGHVS and CDR2 FNYEAQ. CDR3 size: 14 residues.

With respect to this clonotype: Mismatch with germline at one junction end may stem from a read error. CDR3 DNA sequence: TGTGCTAGCAGCTTGAGCGGGGGGCCGGGAGAGACCCACTTC. The encoded protein is CASSLSGGPGETHF. V usage is TRBV7-7 and J usage is TRBJ2-5; 9 nucleotides agree with TRBD2. Germline loops: CDR1 SSHAT, CDR2 FNYEAQ (reference sequence). The CDR3 totals 14 residues.

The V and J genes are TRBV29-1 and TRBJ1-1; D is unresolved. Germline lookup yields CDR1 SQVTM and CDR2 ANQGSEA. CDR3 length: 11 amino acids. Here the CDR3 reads CTVGRKPEAFF. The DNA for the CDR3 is TGCACAGTTGGGAGAAAACCTGAAGCTTTCTTT.

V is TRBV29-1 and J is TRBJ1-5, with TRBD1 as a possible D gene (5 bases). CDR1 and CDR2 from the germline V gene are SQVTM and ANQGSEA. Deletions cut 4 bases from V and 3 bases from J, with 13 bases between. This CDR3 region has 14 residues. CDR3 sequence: CSVAAGTVNQPQHF. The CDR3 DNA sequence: TGCAGCGTTGCAGCCGGGACTGTCAATCAGCCCCAGCATTTT.

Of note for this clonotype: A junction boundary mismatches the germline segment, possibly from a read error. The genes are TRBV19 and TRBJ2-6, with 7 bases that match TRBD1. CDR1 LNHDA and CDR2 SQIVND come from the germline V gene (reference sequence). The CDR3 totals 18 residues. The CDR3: CASSIPGQHLSGANVLIF. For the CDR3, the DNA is TGTGCCAGTAGTATCCCGGGACAGCATTTATCTGGGGCCAACGTCCTGATTTTC.

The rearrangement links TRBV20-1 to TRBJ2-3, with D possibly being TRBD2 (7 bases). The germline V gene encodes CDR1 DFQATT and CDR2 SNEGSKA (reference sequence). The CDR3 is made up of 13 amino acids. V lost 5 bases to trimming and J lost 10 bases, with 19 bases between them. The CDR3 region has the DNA TGCAGTGCTGGGGGGGCGGTTGATCAAGCGCAGTATTTT. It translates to CSAGGAVDQAQYF.

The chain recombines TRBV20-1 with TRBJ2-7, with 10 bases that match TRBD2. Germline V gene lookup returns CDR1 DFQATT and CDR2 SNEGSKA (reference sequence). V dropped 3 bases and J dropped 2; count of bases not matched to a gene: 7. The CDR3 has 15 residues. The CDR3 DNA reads TGCAGTGCTAGGGAAGCCACTAGCGGGGCCTACGAGCAGTACTTC. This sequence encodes CSAREATSGAYEQYF.

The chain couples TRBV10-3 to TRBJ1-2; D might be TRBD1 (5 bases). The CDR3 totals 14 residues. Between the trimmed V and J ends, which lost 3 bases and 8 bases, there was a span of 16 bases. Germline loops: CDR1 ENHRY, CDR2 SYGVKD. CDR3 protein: CAISDDQGRGGYTF. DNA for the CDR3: TGTGCCATCAGTGATGATCAGGGCCGCGGGGGCTACACCTTC.

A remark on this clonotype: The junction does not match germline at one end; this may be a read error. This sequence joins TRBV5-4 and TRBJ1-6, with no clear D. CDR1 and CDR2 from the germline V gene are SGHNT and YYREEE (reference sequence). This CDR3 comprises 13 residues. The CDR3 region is CAGMDAYNSPLHF. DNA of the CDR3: TGTGCCGGCATGGACGCCTATAATTCACCCCTCCACTTC.

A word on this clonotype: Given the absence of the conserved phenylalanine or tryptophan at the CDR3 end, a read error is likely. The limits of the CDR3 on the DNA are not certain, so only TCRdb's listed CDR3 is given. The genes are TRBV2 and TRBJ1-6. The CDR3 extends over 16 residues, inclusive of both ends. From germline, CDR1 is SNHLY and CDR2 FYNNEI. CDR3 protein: CASSARSWDYSYPFGS.

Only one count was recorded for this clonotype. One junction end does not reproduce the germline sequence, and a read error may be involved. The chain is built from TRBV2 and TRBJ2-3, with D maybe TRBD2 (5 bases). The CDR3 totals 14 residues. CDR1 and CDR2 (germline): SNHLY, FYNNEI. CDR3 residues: CASSEGLRRGTQYF. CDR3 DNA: TGTGCCAGCAGCGAAGGACTGAGGAGAGGTACGCAGTATTTT.